Shown below are 14 T cell receptor beta chains from a single sample sequenced in a study of T cells after yellow fever vaccination. TCRdb independently ran MiXCR on the 5' RACE reads; one entry per CDR3 protein. Among about 320,000 distinct CDR3 sequences listed, around 7% were seen once. This sample comprised PBMCs, obtained approximately 40 days after the first yellow fever vaccination. These receptors were taken from a man younger than 35 who received the YFV17D yellow fever vaccine.

This chain links TRBV20-1 with TRBJ2-5; 9 bases match TRBD2. V shed 0 bases, J shed 5 bases, and the junction held 7 bases outside the gene matches. Germline CDR1 is DFQATT and CDR2 is SNEGSKA (reference sequence). CDR3 size: 15 residues. DNA for the CDR3: TGCAGTGCTAGAGATCCTAGCGGGGTTGGGGAGACCCAGTACTTC. Protein product: CSARDPSGVGETQYF.

This clonotype was found many times. The chain has TRBV5-1 and TRBJ1-1; the match to TRBD1 covers 7 bases. V shed 3 bases and J 2 bases; nucleotides not matched to a gene: 4. Germline V gene data show CDR1 as SGHRS and CDR2 as YFSETQ. The CDR3 is 14 residues long. CDR3 nucleotide sequence: TGCGCCAGCAGCTCGGACAGGTCTAACACTGAAGCTTTCTTT. Its translation: CASSSDRSNTEAFF.

This clonotype was seen only a few times. This chain connects TRBV27 to TRBJ1-5, with no clear D. V was cut by 2 bases and J by 1 base, with 15 bases left in between. The CDR3 has 17 residues. CDR1 MNHEY and CDR2 SMNVEV come from the germline V gene (reference sequence). The CDR3 loop reads CASSLLRGELSNQPQHF. The DNA for the CDR3 is TGTGCCAGCAGTTTACTCCGGGGAGAATTAAGCAATCAGCCCCAGCATTTT.

The genes are TRBV12-3 or TRBV12-4 and TRBJ2-6, with 8 bases aligning to TRBD1. This CDR3 is 16 amino acids long. J lost 4 bases, V lost 1 base, and 3 bases had no gene match. The CDR3 DNA reads as TGTGCCAGCAGTTTAGAGGACAGGGTGGGGGCCAACGTCCTGACTTTC. Its translation: CASSLEDRVGANVLTF.

This clonotype was seen only a few times. V is TRBV7-2 and J is TRBJ2-7; D ambiguous. Per germline, CDR1 SGHTA and CDR2 FQGNSA. The CDR3 has 13 amino acids. V gave up 0 bases and J gave up 7 bases, with 10 bases separating them. The CDR3 DNA is TGTGCCAGCAGCTTAGCGGGGTGGGGAGAGCAGTACGTC. This gives the protein CASSLAGWGEQYV.

This clonotype has more than one count but fewer than ten. The chain recombines TRBV19 with TRBJ1-6; D perhaps matches TRBD1 (6 bases). The CDR3 has 17 amino acids. Between the trimmed V and J ends, which lost 5 bases and 12 bases, there was a span of 26 bases. Germline V CDR1 and CDR2: LNHDA, SQIVND (reference sequence). CDR3 loop: CASSQGIRPTSGEPLHF. The CDR3 DNA follows: TGTGCCAGTAGTCAGGGGATACGGCCAACCTCAGGTGAACCCCTCCACTTT.

The chain joins TRBV15 to TRBJ2-5; the D gene is possibly TRBD1 (5 bases). The CDR3 extends over 14 amino acids. Germline loops: CDR1 LNHNV, CDR2 YYDKDF (reference sequence). Trimming cost V 5 bases and J 1 base, with 11 bases left between them. The CDR3 reads CATSAERGQETQYF. The CDR3 DNA sequence: TGTGCCACCAGCGCCGAAAGGGGCCAAGAGACCCAGTACTTC. Filled out from reference TRBV15 and TRBJ2-5, the complete variable domain reads DAMVIQNPRYQVTQFGKPVTLSCSQTLNHNVMYWYQQKSSQAPKLLFHYYDKDFNNEADTPDNFQSRRPNTSFCFLDIRSPGLGDTAMYLCATSAERGQETQYFGPGTRLLVL.

In this sample, this clonotype turned up a few times. The chain recombines TRBV9 with TRBJ2-1; 13 nucleotides match TRBD2. Germline V gene lookup returns CDR1 SGDLS and CDR2 YYNGEE. The CDR3 loop spans 18 amino acids. The trim removed 0 bases at V and 7 bases at J, leaving 10 bases unmatched. The DNA for the CDR3 is TGTGCCAGCAGCGTAGGAGTCCCGGGACTAGCGGGGAGTAATGAGCAGTTCTTC. Translation gives CASSVGVPGLAGSNEQFF. Looking up the rest from reference TRBV9 and TRBJ2-1 gives the full variable domain: DSGVTQTPKHLITATGQRVTLRCSPRSGDLSVYWYQQSLDQGLQFLIQYYNGEERAKGNILERFSAQQFPDLHSELNLSSLELGDSALYFCASSVGVPGLAGSNEQFFGPGTRLTVL.

As for this clonotype: Mismatch with germline at one junction end may stem from a read error. The V gene is TRBV7-7, the J gene TRBJ2-3; no firm D call. The CDR3 extends over 15 amino acids. Looked up from germline, CDR1 is SSHAT and CDR2 is FNYEAQ (reference sequence). DNA of the CDR3: TGTGCTAGCAGCCCCCGGACGGGCGGCACAGATACGCAGTATTTT. The encoded protein is CASSPRTGGTDTQYF.

This clonotype was observed at least ten times. This sequence joins TRBV28 and TRBJ2-5; D gene ambiguous. With 7 bases removed from V and 2 bases from J, the gap between germline ends came to 17 bases. Germline CDR1 is MDHEN and CDR2 is SYDVKM. CDR3 length equals 15 residues. CDR3 nucleotides: TGTGCCAGCATTCCTCACTCGACATCTCAAGAGACCCAGTACTTC. Translation: CASIPHSTSQETQYF.

The table lists this clonotype with many counts. The V gene is TRBV4-3, the J gene TRBJ2-1; D may be TRBD1 (5 bases). Germline values: CDR1 LGHNA, CDR2 YSLEER. This CDR3 contains 15 residues. V lost 0 bases to trimming and J lost 1 base, with 7 bases between them. This chain's CDR3 is CASSQEGVSYNEQFF. DNA for the CDR3: TGCGCCAGCAGCCAAGAAGGGGTGTCCTACAATGAGCAGTTCTTC.

The V and J genes are TRBV6-2 or TRBV6-3 and TRBJ2-7; 11 bases are a match to TRBD1. The CDR3 runs to 15 residues. V dropped 6 bases and J dropped 6; count of bases not matched to a gene: 10. Germline CDR1 is MNHEY and CDR2 is SVGEGT. CDR3 sequence reads: CASSRPGTGGSEQYV. CDR3 DNA: TGTGCCAGCAGCCGACCCGGGACAGGGGGTTCCGAGCAGTACGTC.

Ten or more counts support this clonotype. V is TRBV20-1 and J is TRBJ2-5, with D maybe TRBD2 (6 bases). Germline lookup yields CDR1 DFQATT and CDR2 SNEGSKA (reference sequence). V lost 0 bases to trimming and J lost 2 bases, with 10 bases between them. The CDR3 has 14 residues. DNA for the CDR3: TGCAGTGCTAGAGATGTGGGGGGACAAGAGACCCAGTACTTC. This gives the protein CSARDVGGQETQYF.

This clonotype was detected ten times or more. The CDR3 is CASSLGRVISGELFF. CDR3 nucleotides: TGTGCCAGCAGCTTGGGCAGGGTAATATCCGGGGAGCTGTTTTTT. The chain is built from TRBV11-2 and TRBJ2-2; a possible D gene is TRBD1 (5 bases). The V end was cut by 3 bases, the J end by 6 bases, with 14 bases between. Germline lookup yields CDR1 SGHAT and CDR2 FQNNGV. The CDR3 consists of 15 residues.